The clone carrying this TCR beta chain was counted only a few times. The record originates from a study of blood T cells in healthy people across ages. Primed by a sample-barcoded 5' primer and a J-beta primer mix, a second PCR proceeded for about 6 to 12 cycles. TCRdb ran MiXCR on the 5' RACE reads and lists one entry per CDR3 protein. The sample holds about 780,000 distinct CDR3 sequences, about 42% seen once. The CDR3 length is 15 residues. CDR1 is DFQATT, CDR2 SNEGSKA, per germline (reference sequence). J was trimmed by 5 bases and V by 3 bases; bases with no gene match: 11. This receptor was identified in a man older than 75 in good health. The chain employs TRBV20-1 and TRBJ2-5, with 8 bases matching TRBD2. Sample: blood. CDR3 amino acids: CSASGFSGKEETQYF. DNA for the CDR3: TGCAGTGCTAGTGGGTTTAGCGGGAAAGAGGAGACCCAGTACTTC.